The T cell receptor beta chain under discussion was sequenced for a study of technical replicates of blood from a handful of donors. Generated by immunoSEQ multiplex PCR, the TCRdb table keeps only in-frame clones and is missing some. The sample holds approximately 15,000 clones; 84% are singletons and the top ten take 8% to 11%. Sequenced input: PBMCs. The sequence came from a human donor in good health.

The CDR3 is CASSLYAYQETQYF. The CDR3 nucleotides are TGTGCCAGCAGTTTATATGCGTACCAAGAGACCCAGTACTTC. The V gene is TRBV27, the J gene TRBJ2-5; D ambiguous. Germline V CDR1 and CDR2: MNHEY, SMNVEV (reference sequence). The CDR3 has 14 residues. Deletions cut 1 base from V and 0 bases from J, with 6 bases between.